The 2 T cell receptor beta chains listed next were all sequenced from one sample in a study of CD8 T cells in ankylosing spondylitis. TCRdb independently ran MiXCR on the 5' RACE reads; one entry per CDR3 protein. The sample has some 140,000 distinct CDR3 sequences, roughly an eighth seen once. The sample comprised blood, either unsorted or a sorted T cell fraction (not recorded which). Source of these receptors: a female donor with ankylosing spondylitis or in good health (not recorded which).

This clonotype was observed many times. The chain uses TRBV24-1 and TRBJ2-2; 8 nucleotides agree with TRBD1. Per germline, CDR1 KGHDR and CDR2 SFDVKD. The CDR3 covers 13 residues. After removal of 6 bases from V and 7 bases from J, the junction contained 3 bases not matched to a gene. The CDR3 here is CATSSGGRGELFF. In DNA form, the CDR3 reads TGTGCCACCAGTTCAGGGGGCCGCGGGGAGCTGTTTTTT.

The sample holds many counts of this clonotype. The chain carries TRBV11-1 and TRBJ2-7, with D perhaps matching TRBD1 (6 bases). Germline V gene lookup returns CDR1 SGHAT and CDR2 FQDESV (reference sequence). Trimming removed 5 bases at V and 2 bases at J, with 10 bases between. This CDR3 region has 13 residues. This CDR3 is CASSTRTAYEQYF. The CDR3 bases are TGTGCCAGCAGCACCCGGACAGCCTACGAGCAGTACTTC.